This TCR beta chain was recovered during a study of T-cell memory formation after mild COVID-19. TCRdb re-derived calls from the 5' RACE reads in MiXCR, one entry per CDR3 protein. This table holds approximately 100,000 distinct CDR3 sequences, 11% found once. V was clipped by 4 bases and J by 0 bases, with 12 bases between them. This CDR3 is 15 amino acids long. CDR1 is SGDLS, CDR2 YYNGEE, per germline. This TCR was sampled from a man aged 18 to 30 who had mild COVID-19 (a few samples of this study predate the infection). Cell type and time point are not known. This chain links TRBV9 with TRBJ2-3; D is unclear. Sequenced input: PBMCs or a T cell subset sorted from them (not recorded which). The CDR3 here is CASSPVVDSTDTQYF. DNA of the CDR3: TGTGCCAGCAGCCCTGTAGTGGATAGCACAGATACGCAGTATTTT.